What follows are 30 T cell receptor beta chains derived from one specimen sequenced in a study of monozygotic twins with inflammatory bowel disease. TCRdb re-called the 5' RACE reads; every CDR3 protein appears as one record, without DNA. The table counts about 200,000 distinct CDR3 sequences; 7.5% to 9.5% lies in the top ten. Sample: blood. These receptor sequences come from a human donor with ulcerative colitis or Crohn's disease, or a healthy co-twin of an affected twin (not recorded which).

The V gene is TRBV2, the J gene TRBJ2-3; the D call of TRBD1 rests on TCRdb alone, since no DNA is present to check it. The length of the CDR3 is 14 residues. Germline V gene data show CDR1 as SNHLY and CDR2 as FYNNEI. CDR3 amino acids: CASSARQGPDTQYF.

The CDR3 loop is CASSPANSQETQYF. The chain has TRBV18 and TRBJ2-5. The CDR3 is 14 residues long. Germline V gene data show CDR1 as KGHSH and CDR2 as LQKENI.

The V call is TRBV29-1, the J call TRBJ2-5; TCRdb proposes TRBD1, but this gene call is untestable without DNA. The CDR3 totals 15 residues. Germline V gene sequence: CDR1 SQVTM, CDR2 ANQGSEA. The CDR3 reads CSSTTGTGTQETQYF. Drawing the rest from reference TRBV29-1 and TRBJ2-5, the complete variable domain is SAVISQKPSRDICQRGTSLTIQCQVDSQVTMMFWYRQQPGQSLTLIATANQGSEATYESGFVIDKFPISRPNLTFSTLTVSNMSPEDSSIYLCSSTTGTGTQETQYFGPGTRLLVL.

V and J are TRBV12-3 or TRBV12-4 and TRBJ1-5. This CDR3 is 14 amino acids long. This chain's CDR3 is CASSLKDFNQPQHF.

This chain joins TRBV7-9 and TRBJ1-6; checking the TCRdb D call of TRBD1 is not possible without DNA. The length of the CDR3 is 14 residues. CDR1 is SEHNR and CDR2 is FQNEAQ in the germline V gene (reference sequence). CDR3 sequence reads: CASSLGHLNSPLHF. Variable domain in full (rest from reference TRBV7-9 and TRBJ1-6): DTGVSQNPRHKITKRGQNVTFRCDPISEHNRLYWYRQTLGQGPEFLTYFQNEAQLEKSRLLSDRFSAERPKGSFSTLEIQRTEQGDSAMYLCASSLGHLNSPLHFGNGTRLTVT.

The J gene is TRBJ2-3, the V gene TRBV5-1; the TRBD2 assignment by TCRdb is unverifiable without DNA. Germline lookup yields CDR1 SGHRS and CDR2 YFSETQ. CDR3 length: 15 residues. This chain's CDR3 is CASSIAGAFTDTQYF.

The gene calls are TRBV5-1 and TRBJ2-1; TCRdb's assignment of TRBD1 cannot be checked, as there is no DNA. This CDR3 spans 16 amino acids. Germline CDR1 SGHRS, CDR2 YFSETQ. The chain's CDR3 is CASSLDPGTAYNEQFF.

This chain connects TRBV7-3 to TRBJ2-3; the TCRdb call, TRBD2, lacks DNA for checking. The CDR3 contains 19 residues. Germline V lookup: CDR1 SGHTA, CDR2 FQGTGA. The CDR3: CASSPGLAGGPVVTDTQYF. Variable domain in full (rest from reference TRBV7-3 and TRBJ2-3): GAGVSQTPSNKVTEKGKYVELRCDPISGHTALYWYRQSLGQGPEFLIYFQGTGAADDSGLPNDRFFAVRPEGSVSTLKIQRTERGDSAVYLCASSPGLAGGPVVTDTQYFGPGTRLTVL.

The chain uses TRBV10-3 and TRBJ1-1. This CDR3 region has 13 residues. CDR1 and CDR2 (germline): ENHRY, SYGVKD. CDR3 sequence reads: CAISEREVAEAFF.

The CDR3 sequence is CASSSSSRFRGGGQHF. The chain employs TRBV12-3 or TRBV12-4 and TRBJ1-5. This CDR3 is built from 16 residues.

The chain joins TRBV6-1 to TRBJ2-1; TCRdb outputs TRBD1, but without DNA this stays unchecked. This CDR3 is 17 amino acids long. Germline V gene lookup returns CDR1 MNHNS and CDR2 SASEGT. This CDR3 is CASSEDPGRGIRNEQFF.

The chain joins TRBV20-1 to TRBJ1-1; TCRdb designates TRBD1, a call that cannot be tested without DNA. The CDR3 extends over 13 amino acids. Germline-derived CDR1 and CDR2 are DFQATT and SNEGSKA (reference sequence). The chain's CDR3 is CSAPGQGNTEAFF.

This sequence joins TRBV20-1 and TRBJ1-2. The CDR3 sequence is 12 residues long. Germline lookup yields CDR1 DFQATT and CDR2 SNEGSKA (reference sequence). The chain's CDR3 is CSASVDSYGYTF.

The V call is TRBV2, the J call TRBJ1-5. CDR1 and CDR2 (germline): SNHLY, FYNNEI. The CDR3 spans 13 residues. CDR3 in amino acids: CASTTEPHQPQHF.

The chain couples TRBV4-1 to TRBJ2-3. Germline loops: CDR1 MGHRA, CDR2 YSYEKL. The CDR3 has 14 residues. CDR3 residues: CASSQVEATDTQYF.

The chain links TRBV20-1 to TRBJ2-3; TCRdb picks TRBD2, but there is no DNA to check that call. Germline values: CDR1 DFQATT, CDR2 SNEGSKA (reference sequence). The CDR3 is 15 residues long. This CDR3 reads CSAGPSGPSTVTQYF.

The chain is built from TRBV10-3 and TRBJ1-2; TCRdb calls TRBD1, which cannot be checked without DNA. Germline CDR1 ENHRY, CDR2 SYGVKD. The CDR3 contains 17 residues. The CDR3 loop reads CAISEARTGVHGYGYTF.

V usage is TRBV29-1 and J usage is TRBJ1-5. The CDR3 contains 14 residues. The germline CDR1 and CDR2 sequences are SQVTM and ANQGSEA. This CDR3 is CSVVLPYSNQPQHF.

The CDR3 here is CSARVALFRQNTEAFF. This rearrangement joins TRBV20-1 to TRBJ1-1; the D call from TCRdb, TRBD1, cannot be confirmed without DNA. The CDR3 sequence is 16 residues long. Germline V gene data show CDR1 as DFQATT and CDR2 as SNEGSKA (reference sequence).

The rearrangement links TRBV9 to TRBJ2-7; TCRdb names TRBD1, which stays unverified in the absence of DNA. Germline V gives CDR1 SGDLS, CDR2 YYNGEE. The CDR3 has 16 amino acids. CDR3 sequence reads: CASSVGGDRPYYEQYF. Variable domain in full (rest from reference TRBV9 and TRBJ2-7): DSGVTQTPKHLITATGQRVTLRCSPRSGDLSVYWYQQSLDQGLQFLIQYYNGEERAKGNILERFSAQQFPDLHSELNLSSLELGDSALYFCASSVGGDRPYYEQYFGPGTRLTVT.

This sequence joins TRBV2 and TRBJ1-5; the TRBD1 assignment by TCRdb is unverifiable without DNA. CDR1 and CDR2 from the germline V gene are SNHLY and FYNNEI. The CDR3 loop spans 15 amino acids. CDR3 sequence: CASSVGQGSNQPQHF.

This chain connects TRBV7-9 to TRBJ2-1; TCRdb indicates TRBD2, and absent DNA this call remains unverified. Germline lookup yields CDR1 SEHNR and CDR2 FQNEAQ (reference sequence). CDR3 length: 16 amino acids. The CDR3 sequence is CASSSYSGGAYNEQFF.

The rearrangement joins TRBV4-2 to TRBJ2-2. Looked up from germline, CDR1 is LGHNA and CDR2 is YNFKEQ. The CDR3 spans 15 residues. This CDR3 reads CASSQDVHSTGELFF.

J is TRBJ1-1 and V is TRBV7-8. CDR3 length: 13 amino acids. Germline loops: CDR1 SGHVS, CDR2 FQNEAQ. The CDR3 region is CASSQAGNTEAFF.

This chain links TRBV19 with TRBJ1-4; absent DNA, TCRdb's TRBD1 call cannot be checked. The V gene's germline CDR1 is LNHDA and CDR2 SQIVND (reference sequence). This CDR3 is 16 amino acids long. This CDR3 is CASSIDPGTTREKLFF.

The rearrangement links TRBV6-5 to TRBJ1-1. Germline CDR1 MNHEY, CDR2 SVGAGI. There are 16 residues in the CDR3. The CDR3 loop reads CASSFAKDGPNTEAFF.

The J gene is TRBJ2-2, the V gene TRBV3-1. Germline V CDR1 and CDR2: LGHDT, YNNKEL (reference sequence). There are 14 residues in the CDR3. The CDR3 spells CASSQELGSGELFF.

V gene TRBV7-6 combines with J gene TRBJ1-6. This CDR3 region has 15 residues. Germline assignment: CDR1 SGHVS and CDR2 FNYEAQ. The CDR3 region is CASSLAQDYNSPLHF.

The genes are TRBV4-1 and TRBJ1-1; without DNA, the TCRdb call of TRBD1 cannot be checked. CDR1 is MGHRA and CDR2 is YSYEKL in the germline V gene. The CDR3 contains 15 residues. CDR3: CASSQVLTGVGEAFF.

The V call is TRBV20-1, the J call TRBJ2-1; TCRdb calls TRBD1, which cannot be checked without DNA. This CDR3 is built from 15 residues. Germline CDR1 and CDR2: DFQATT and SNEGSKA (reference sequence). CDR3 residues: CSARGTGGGYNEQFF.